The 32 T cell receptor beta chains below were found in one sample sequenced in a study of T cell repertoires in cytomegalovirus infection. Their cognate antigens are unknown. A single record per CDR3 protein comes from TCRdb applying MiXCR to the reads. The table has about 57,000 distinct CDR3 sequences, roughly a fifth seen once. The input for sequencing was CD8+ T cells from cultured PBMCs, taken from culture after CMV antigen stimulation. All receptors come from a human donor in good health (CMV status not recorded). Some clones in this sample may be carry-over from other donors' samples.

The chain carries TRBV9 and TRBJ1-2; a weak D match, TRBD1 (6 bases). Trimming removed 0 bases at V and 0 bases at J, with 12 bases between. This CDR3 has 16 residues. CDR1 is SGDLS and CDR2 is YYNGEE in the germline V gene. The chain's CDR3 is CASSVGGRLTNYGYTF. CDR3 in DNA: TGTGCCAGCAGCGTAGGGGGGCGGCTAACTAACTATGGCTACACCTTC.

The chain employs TRBV6-6 and TRBJ1-3; D not resolved. V was shortened by 2 bases and J by 2 bases, with 10 bases between the two germline ends. The CDR3 totals 15 residues. Germline V lookup: CDR1 MNHNY, CDR2 SVGAGI (reference sequence). CDR3 residues: CASSYLGPPGNTIYF. The CDR3 DNA sequence: TGTGCCAGCAGTTACCTTGGACCGCCTGGAAACACCATATATTTT.

This chain uses TRBV7-2 with TRBJ1-6; no clear D gene. CDR1 SGHTA and CDR2 FQGNSA come from the germline V gene. There are 13 residues in the CDR3. Trimming stripped 0 bases from V and 6 bases from J, with 3 bases between. The CDR3: CASSLAGNSPLHF. The CDR3, as DNA: TGTGCCAGCAGCTTAGCCGGTAATTCACCCCTCCACTTT. Based on the CDR3 plus reference TRBV7-2 and TRBJ1-6, the full variable domain is GAGVSQSPSNKVTEKGKDVELRCDPISGHTALYWYRQSLGQGLEFLIYFQGNSAPDKSGLPSDRFSAERTGGSVSTLTIQRTQQEDSAVYLCASSLAGNSPLHFGNGTRLTVT.

Only a few counts were recorded for this clonotype. Here the CDR3 DNA reads TGTGCCAGTATGGGCAGGGGGCAGCTCGAGCAGTTCTTC. Translating gives CASMGRGQLEQFF. The chain uses TRBV19 and TRBJ2-1, with TRBD1 matching over 8 bases. In germline, CDR1 is LNHDA, CDR2 SQIVND (reference sequence). The junction had 9 bases not matched to a gene; V was cut back by 7 bases and J by 10 bases. This CDR3 contains 13 residues.

The CDR3 protein is CASSSDTESNQPQHF. Here the CDR3 DNA reads TGTGCCAGCAGCTCAGATACAGAGAGCAATCAGCCCCAGCATTTT. This chain uses TRBV7-9 with TRBJ1-5; D is ambiguous. CDR1 is SEHNR, CDR2 FQNEAQ, per germline (reference sequence). The ends were cut back, 4 bases at V and 1 base at J, with 11 bases in the middle. The CDR3 sequence is 15 residues long.

The chain employs TRBV4-1 and TRBJ1-1; D might be TRBD1 (5 bases). V dropped 1 base and J dropped 3 bases, with 9 bases sitting between them. This CDR3 contains 14 residues. Germline CDR1 MGHRA, CDR2 YSYEKL. Here the CDR3 reads CASSQAAGYTEAFF. CDR3 nucleotides: TGCGCCAGCAGCCAAGCGGCAGGGTACACTGAAGCTTTCTTT.

The sample holds many counts of this clonotype. DNA for the CDR3: TGTGCCAGCAGCTTAAAACAGGGGAGGACTGAAGCTTTCTTT. Its translation: CASSLKQGRTEAFF. The chain is built from TRBV7-2 and TRBJ1-1, with 7 positions matching TRBD1. Germline V lookup: CDR1 SGHTA, CDR2 FQGNSA. The CDR3 length is 14 residues. The V segment lost 2 bases and the J segment 5 bases; nucleotides outside the gene matches: 5. The variable domain in full, with the rest retrieved from reference TRBV7-2 and TRBJ1-1, is GAGVSQSPSNKVTEKGKDVELRCDPISGHTALYWYRQSLGQGLEFLIYFQGNSAPDKSGLPSDRFSAERTGGSVSTLTIQRTQQEDSAVYLCASSLKQGRTEAFFGQGTRLTVV.

The V gene is TRBV6-2 or TRBV6-3, the J gene TRBJ2-1; 12 positions match TRBD2. The germline CDR1 and CDR2 sequences are MNHEY and SVGEGT. The length of the CDR3 is 15 residues. Losses at the gene ends were 6 bases for V and 6 bases for J; bases not matched to a gene: 6. As DNA, the CDR3 is TGTGCCAGCAGGAGCCTAGCGGGGGGGCCCAATGAGCAGTTCTTC. As protein: CASRSLAGGPNEQFF.

This clonotype appeared a few times. V is TRBV7-6 and J is TRBJ2-2; D gene ambiguous. Germline V gives CDR1 SGHVS, CDR2 FNYEAQ. The CDR3 covers 13 residues. The V and J ends lost 5 bases and 3 bases respectively, with 7 bases between them. CDR3 residues: CASSLGYTGELFF. DNA of the CDR3: TGTGCCAGCAGCCTAGGGTACACCGGGGAGCTGTTTTTT. Full variable domain (remainder filled in from reference TRBV7-6 and TRBJ2-2): GAGVSQSPRYKVTKRGQDVALRCDPISGHVSLYWYRQALGQGPEFLTYFNYEAQQDKSGLPNDRFSAERPEGSISTLTIQRTEQRDSAMYRCASSLGYTGELFFGEGSRLTVL.

There are a few counts of this clonotype. The chain is built from TRBV12-3 or TRBV12-4 and TRBJ2-5; 11 bases are a match to TRBD2. Trimming took 5 bases from V and 12 from J; bases not matched to a gene: 11. The CDR3 covers 14 residues. The CDR3 loop is CASSVGLAGGTEYF. As DNA, the CDR3 is TGTGCCAGCAGTGTGGGGCTAGCGGGGGGAACGGAGTACTTC.

This rearrangement joins TRBV10-3 to TRBJ1-4; unclear D gene. Per germline, CDR1 ENHRY and CDR2 SYGVKD. The CDR3 contains 13 residues. The V end lost 8 bases, the J end lost 1 base, and 8 bases lay between the germline ends. The CDR3 reads CAIRVGTNEKLFF. The CDR3 DNA is TGTGCCATCCGGGTCGGAACTAATGAAAAACTGTTTTTT.

Only a few counts were recorded for this clonotype. The rearrangement uses TRBV4-1 and TRBJ1-6; a weak D match, TRBD1 (5 bases). The CDR3 loop spans 18 amino acids. V gave up 2 bases and J gave up 10 bases, with 24 bases separating them. Looked up from germline, CDR1 is MGHRA and CDR2 is YSYEKL. In nucleotides, the CDR3 is TGCGCCAGCAGCCAAACCGCCATAGACAGTGGGGGAATCTCACCCCTCCACTTT. It is translated as CASSQTAIDSGGISPLHF.

This clonotype was observed a few times. The chain joins TRBV7-8 to TRBJ2-7; possibly TRBD2 for D (6 bases). The CDR3 is made up of 16 amino acids. V lost 2 bases, J lost 0 bases, and 14 bases lay in between. The germline CDR1 and CDR2 sequences are SGHVS and FQNEAQ. CDR3 in DNA: TGTGCCAGCAGCTTACGCCCAGCGGGTATCTCCTACGAGCAGTACTTC. Its protein product is CASSLRPAGISYEQYF.

This rearrangement joins TRBV7-2 to TRBJ1-6; maybe TRBD1 (5 bases). With 2 bases removed from V and 10 bases from J, the gap between germline ends came to 21 bases. The V gene's germline CDR1 is SGHTA and CDR2 FQGNSA. There are 17 residues in the CDR3. This chain's CDR3 is CASSLYIVATAGSPLHF. In DNA, the CDR3 is TGTGCCAGCAGCTTATACATCGTCGCCACCGCAGGGTCACCCCTCCACTTT.

This clonotype was counted at least ten times. The chain is built from TRBV7-2 and TRBJ1-1; the D gene is possibly TRBD1 (5 bases). V was trimmed by 3 bases and J by 0 bases, leaving 8 bases between them. This CDR3 is built from 14 residues. Germline values: CDR1 SGHTA, CDR2 FQGNSA. CDR3 bases: TGTGCCAGCAGCTTGGCCAGGGTGAACACTGAAGCTTTCTTT. Translated, it gives CASSLARVNTEAFF.

The chain employs TRBV7-2 and TRBJ1-2, with 10 bases fitting TRBD1. The trim removed 3 bases at V and 6 bases at J, leaving 16 bases unmatched. There are 18 residues in the CDR3. Germline-derived CDR1 and CDR2 are SGHTA and FQGNSA. CDR3 residues: CASSLRPVVGTGVNGYTF. The CDR3 DNA reads as TGTGCCAGCAGCTTGCGCCCGGTTGTAGGGACAGGGGTGAATGGCTACACCTTC. The full variable domain, completed using reference TRBV7-2 and TRBJ1-2, is GAGVSQSPSNKVTEKGKDVELRCDPISGHTALYWYRQSLGQGLEFLIYFQGNSAPDKSGLPSDRFSAERTGGSVSTLTIQRTQQEDSAVYLCASSLRPVVGTGVNGYTFGSGTRLTVV.

There are a few counts of this clonotype. V and J are TRBV10-1 and TRBJ2-3; the match to TRBD1 covers 8 bases. The CDR3 is 15 amino acids. Per the germline V gene, CDR1 is WNHNN and CDR2 is SYGVQD (reference sequence). J lost 4 bases, V lost 7 bases, and 10 bases had no gene match. The CDR3 sequence is CASTRGQGAADTQYF. CDR3 bases: TGCGCCAGCACCCGAGGACAGGGCGCAGCAGATACGCAGTATTTT.

This rearrangement joins TRBV27 to TRBJ2-3; tentatively, D is TRBD1 (6 bases). Trimming stripped 2 bases from V and 2 bases from J, with 14 bases between. CDR3 size: 16 residues. Germline V gives CDR1 MNHEY, CDR2 SMNVEV (reference sequence). The CDR3 bases are TGTGCCAGCAGTTTACAGGGGCTTCCTTTCACAGATACGCAGTATTTT. Its translation is CASSLQGLPFTDTQYF.

The chain couples TRBV29-1 to TRBJ1-2; 9 nucleotides line up with TRBD1. This CDR3 is 14 amino acids long. The trim removed 1 base at V and 0 bases at J, leaving 0 bases unmatched. The germline CDR1 and CDR2 sequences are SQVTM and ANQGSEA. CDR3 loop: CSVEGDRANYGYTF. The CDR3 DNA reads as TGCAGCGTTGAAGGGGACAGGGCTAACTATGGCTACACCTTC.

The V and J genes are TRBV7-2 and TRBJ1-5, with 9 bases identical to TRBD1. The V gene end was trimmed by 2 bases and the J gene end by 0 bases; junction bases not matched to a gene: 2. This CDR3 has 16 amino acids. CDR1 and CDR2 (germline): SGHTA, FQGNSA. The CDR3 sequence is CASSLTGGNSNQPQHF. The CDR3 nucleotides are TGTGCCAGCAGCTTAACAGGGGGCAATAGCAATCAGCCCCAGCATTTT.

The chain has TRBV4-3 and TRBJ2-5; no firm D call. Germline V gene data show CDR1 as LGHNA and CDR2 as YSLEER. The V and J ends lost 0 bases and 5 bases respectively, with 13 bases between them. This CDR3 region has 15 residues. This CDR3 reads CASSQDVTWTETQYF. In DNA, the CDR3 is TGCGCCAGCAGCCAAGATGTAACGTGGACGGAGACCCAGTACTTC.

There are a few counts of this clonotype. The rearrangement uses TRBV19 and TRBJ2-7; D gene unclear. Germline values: CDR1 LNHDA, CDR2 SQIVND (reference sequence). V lost 2 bases, J lost 0 bases, and 8 bases lay in between. CDR3 length equals 14 residues. CDR3 nucleotides: TGTGCCAGTAGTATAAGTTTGAGCTCCTACGAGCAGTACTTC. It specifies CASSISLSSYEQYF.

This chain links TRBV6-6 with TRBJ2-3; 13 nucleotides match TRBD2. This CDR3 region has 13 residues. Germline-derived CDR1 and CDR2 are MNHNY and SVGAGI (reference sequence). V lost 10 bases to trimming and J lost 3 bases; unmatched junction nucleotides: 1. The CDR3 sequence: CATGLAGTDTQYF. In nucleotides, the CDR3 is TGTGCCACGGGACTAGCGGGGACAGATACGCAGTATTTT.

The chain uses TRBV30 and TRBJ2-3, with 8 nucleotides matching TRBD2. V was pared by 4 bases and J by 5 bases, with 8 bases of the junction left unmatched. This CDR3 is built from 14 residues. In germline, CDR1 is GTSNPN, CDR2 SVGIG (reference sequence). The CDR3 DNA is TGTGCCTGGACGCCGGGACTAGAGTTAGATACGCAGTATTTT. This sequence encodes CAWTPGLELDTQYF.

This clonotype was detected only a few times. The chain uses TRBV20-1 and TRBJ1-4, with 8 bases aligning to TRBD1. This CDR3 region has 14 residues. The germline CDR1 and CDR2 sequences are DFQATT and SNEGSKA (reference sequence). J lost 14 bases, V lost 5 bases, and 16 bases had no gene match. The CDR3 loop reads CSAGDRSLGFHLFF. CDR3 sequence (DNA): TGCAGTGCTGGGGACAGGTCCTTGGGATTTCATCTGTTTTTT.

CDR3 sequence reads: CASAWGGSGNTIYF. The CDR3 DNA follows: TGTGCCAGTGCTTGGGGGGGATCTGGAAACACCATATATTTT. The chain combines TRBV7-6 with TRBJ1-3; D might be TRBD1 (5 bases). The CDR3 runs 14 residues. V lost 9 bases and J 1 base, leaving 13 bases between the germline ends. Germline V gene data show CDR1 as SGHVS and CDR2 as FNYEAQ.

This clonotype was recorded a few times. The chain couples TRBV7-9 to TRBJ2-3; D is undetermined. Germline V gene data show CDR1 as SEHNR and CDR2 as FQNEAQ (reference sequence). The CDR3 covers 13 residues. V dropped 7 bases and J dropped 2 bases, with 10 bases sitting between them. Written as DNA, the CDR3 is TGTGCCAGCATGCCTTTGGTCACAGATACGCAGTATTTT. Its translation is CASMPLVTDTQYF.

The J gene is TRBJ1-2, the V gene TRBV12-3 or TRBV12-4, with D possibly matching TRBD1 (6 bases). V was pared by 4 bases and J by 8 bases, with 11 bases between. The CDR3 runs to 12 residues. The chain's CDR3 is CASSSTGNGYTF. The CDR3 DNA follows: TGTGCCAGCAGTTCAACAGGGAACGGCTACACCTTC.

This clonotype was detected ten times or more. The chain couples TRBV13 to TRBJ2-3, with 9 bases matching TRBD1. Per germline, CDR1 PRHDT and CDR2 FYEKMQ (reference sequence). The junction had 11 bases not matched to a gene; V was cut back by 4 bases and J by 3 bases. This CDR3 comprises 17 residues. In DNA, the CDR3 is TGTGCCAGCAGCTCTGTCCCGGGACAGGGTGAAACAGATACGCAGTATTTT. Translated: CASSSVPGQGETDTQYF.

The V and J genes are TRBV7-6 and TRBJ1-1; D gene uncertain. V dropped 5 bases and J dropped 3 bases, with 10 bases sitting between them. This CDR3 has 13 amino acids. Germline-derived CDR1 and CDR2 are SGHVS and FNYEAQ. The CDR3 sequence is CASSPGVYTEAFF. CDR3 bases: TGTGCCAGCAGCCCCGGCGTATACACTGAAGCTTTCTTT.

In DNA, the CDR3 is TGTGCCAGCAGCTTAGAGGGACTGAACACTGAAGCTTTCTTT. It codes for CASSLEGLNTEAFF. This chain links TRBV11-2 with TRBJ1-1; possible D gene TRBD1, 5 bases. Germline CDR1 reads SGHAT; CDR2 reads FQNNGV. The CDR3 is 14 residues long. V was shortened by 0 bases and J by 0 bases, with 5 bases between the two germline ends.

The chain is built from TRBV5-6 and TRBJ2-7; 9 bases are shared with TRBD1. CDR1 is SGHDT and CDR2 is YYEEEE in the germline V gene. The junction had 5 bases not matched to a gene; V was cut back by 4 bases and J by 9 bases. This CDR3 is 12 amino acids long. For the CDR3, the DNA is TGTGCCAGCAGCCCCTTGACAGGGGGGCAGTACTTC. Encoded protein: CASSPLTGGQYF.